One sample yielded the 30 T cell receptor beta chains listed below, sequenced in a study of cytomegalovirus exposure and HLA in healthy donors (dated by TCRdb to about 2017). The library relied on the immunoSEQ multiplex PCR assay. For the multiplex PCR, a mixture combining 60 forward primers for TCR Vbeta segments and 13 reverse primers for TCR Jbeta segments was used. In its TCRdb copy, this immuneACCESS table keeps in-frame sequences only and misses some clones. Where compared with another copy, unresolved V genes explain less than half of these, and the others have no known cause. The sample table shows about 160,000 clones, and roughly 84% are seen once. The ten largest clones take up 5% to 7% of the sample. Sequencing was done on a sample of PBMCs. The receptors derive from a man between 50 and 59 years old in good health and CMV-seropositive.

The CDR3, as DNA: TGTGCCAGCAGCTCGACACTTAGCGGGGGGGTAAAGGCAGATACGCAGTATTTT. This sequence encodes CASSSTLSGGVKADTQYF. The gene calls are TRBV5-6 and TRBJ2-3; 11 nucleotides align to TRBD2. Germline V gene sequence: CDR1 SGHDT, CDR2 YYEEEE. The CDR3 is made up of 18 amino acids. The junction had 13 bases not matched to a gene; V was cut back by 3 bases and J by 4 bases. Supplemented by reference TRBV5-6 and TRBJ2-3, the full variable domain reads DAGVTQSPTHLIKTRGQQVTLRCSPKSGHDTVSWYQQALGQGPQFIFQYYEEEERQRGNFPDRFSGHQFPNYSSELNVNALLLGDSALYLCASSSTLSGGVKADTQYFGPGTRLTVL.

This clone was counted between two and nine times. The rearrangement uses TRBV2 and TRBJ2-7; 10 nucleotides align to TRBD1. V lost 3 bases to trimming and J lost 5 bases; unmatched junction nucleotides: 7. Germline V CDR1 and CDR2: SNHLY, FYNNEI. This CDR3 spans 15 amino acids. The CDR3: CASSDRTGGRNEQYF. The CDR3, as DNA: TGTGCCAGCAGTGATAGGACAGGGGGGAGGAACGAGCAGTACTTC.

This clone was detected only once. CDR3 sequence reads: CASSLEPLIAQETQYF. The CDR3 DNA is TGTGCCAGCAGCTTAGAACCCCTAATCGCCCAAGAGACCCAGTACTTC. The genes are TRBV7-2 and TRBJ2-5, with D uncertain. CDR3 length equals 16 residues. V was trimmed by 1 base and J by 1 base, leaving 13 bases between them. CDR1 is SGHTA, CDR2 FQGNSA, per germline.

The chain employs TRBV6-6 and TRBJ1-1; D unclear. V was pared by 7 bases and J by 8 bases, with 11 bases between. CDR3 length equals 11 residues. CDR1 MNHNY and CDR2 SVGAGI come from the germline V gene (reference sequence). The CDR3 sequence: CASTIGGEAFF. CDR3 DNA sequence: TGTGCCAGCACGATAGGAGGGGAAGCTTTCTTT.

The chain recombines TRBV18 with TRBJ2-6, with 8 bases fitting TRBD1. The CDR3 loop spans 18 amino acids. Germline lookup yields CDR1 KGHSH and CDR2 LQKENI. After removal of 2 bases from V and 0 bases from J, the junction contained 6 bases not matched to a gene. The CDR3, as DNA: TGTGCCAGCTCACCATATGGGACAGGCAGCTCTGGGGCCAACGTCCTGACTTTC. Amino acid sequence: CASSPYGTGSSGANVLTF.

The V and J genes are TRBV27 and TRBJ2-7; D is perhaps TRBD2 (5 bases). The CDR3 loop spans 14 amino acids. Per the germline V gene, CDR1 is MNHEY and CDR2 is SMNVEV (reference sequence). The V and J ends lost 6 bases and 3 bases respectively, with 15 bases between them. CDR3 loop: CASSGEQSNYEQYF. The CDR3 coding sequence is TGTGCCAGCAGCGGGGAACAGAGCAACTACGAGCAGTACTTC.

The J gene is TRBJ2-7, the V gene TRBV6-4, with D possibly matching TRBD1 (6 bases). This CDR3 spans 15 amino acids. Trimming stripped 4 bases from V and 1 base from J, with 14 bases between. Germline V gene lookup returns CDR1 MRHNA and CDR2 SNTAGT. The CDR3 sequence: CASSVGAGKSYEQYF. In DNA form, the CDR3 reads TGTGCCAGCAGTGTGGGGGCAGGGAAGTCCTACGAGCAGTACTTC.

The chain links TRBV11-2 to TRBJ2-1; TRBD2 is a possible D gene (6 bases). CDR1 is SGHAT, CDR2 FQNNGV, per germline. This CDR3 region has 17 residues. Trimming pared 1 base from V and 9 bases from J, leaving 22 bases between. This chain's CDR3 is CASSLGPSLGEEGEQFF. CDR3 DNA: TGTGCCAGCAGCTTAGGACCCTCCCTAGGGGAGGAGGGTGAGCAGTTCTTC.

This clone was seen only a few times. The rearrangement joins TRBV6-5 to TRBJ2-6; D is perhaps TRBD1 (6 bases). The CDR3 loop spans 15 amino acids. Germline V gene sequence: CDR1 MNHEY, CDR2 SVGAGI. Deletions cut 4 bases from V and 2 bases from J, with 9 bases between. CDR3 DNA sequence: TGTGCCAGCAGTTTCAGGGGAGCTGGGGCCAACGTCCTGACTTTC. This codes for CASSFRGAGANVLTF.

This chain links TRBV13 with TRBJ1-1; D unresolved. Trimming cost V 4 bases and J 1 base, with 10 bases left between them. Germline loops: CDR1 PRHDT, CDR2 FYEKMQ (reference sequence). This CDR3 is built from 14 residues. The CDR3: CASSSSGPNTEAFF. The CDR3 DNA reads TGTGCCAGCAGCTCGTCTGGGCCGAACACTGAAGCTTTCTTT.

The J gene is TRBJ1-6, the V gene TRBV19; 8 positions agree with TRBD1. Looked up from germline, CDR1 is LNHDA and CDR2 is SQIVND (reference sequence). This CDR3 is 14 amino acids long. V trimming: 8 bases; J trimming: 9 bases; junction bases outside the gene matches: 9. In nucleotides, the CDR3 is TGTGCCAGTGGGGGGGACAGGCCAGGTTCACCCCTCCACTTT. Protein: CASGGDRPGSPLHF.

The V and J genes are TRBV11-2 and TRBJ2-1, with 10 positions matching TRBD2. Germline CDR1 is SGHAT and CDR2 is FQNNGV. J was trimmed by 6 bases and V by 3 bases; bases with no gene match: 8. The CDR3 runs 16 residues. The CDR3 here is CASSLTTSGKSNEQFF. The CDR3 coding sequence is TGTGCCAGCAGCTTGACCACTAGCGGGAAATCCAATGAGCAGTTCTTC.

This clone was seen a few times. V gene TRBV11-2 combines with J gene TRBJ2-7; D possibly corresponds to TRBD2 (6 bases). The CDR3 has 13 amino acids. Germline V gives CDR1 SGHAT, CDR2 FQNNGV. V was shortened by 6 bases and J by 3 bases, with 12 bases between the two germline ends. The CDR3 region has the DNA TGTGCCAGCAGTCGGGACTTCTTCTACGAGCAGTACTTC. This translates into CASSRDFFYEQYF.

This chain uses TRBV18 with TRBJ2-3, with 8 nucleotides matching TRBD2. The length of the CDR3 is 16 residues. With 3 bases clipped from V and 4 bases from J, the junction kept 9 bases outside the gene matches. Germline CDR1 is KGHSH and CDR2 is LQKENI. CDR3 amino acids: CASSPLPAGEADTQYF. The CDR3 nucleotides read TGTGCCAGCTCACCTCTCCCAGCGGGAGAAGCAGATACGCAGTATTTT.

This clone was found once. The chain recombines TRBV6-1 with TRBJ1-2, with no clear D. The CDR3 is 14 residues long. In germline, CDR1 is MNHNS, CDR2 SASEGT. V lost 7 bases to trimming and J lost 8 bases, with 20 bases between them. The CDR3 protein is CASTVEDALGGYTF. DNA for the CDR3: TGTGCCAGCACCGTGGAGGACGCTTTGGGAGGCTACACCTTC.

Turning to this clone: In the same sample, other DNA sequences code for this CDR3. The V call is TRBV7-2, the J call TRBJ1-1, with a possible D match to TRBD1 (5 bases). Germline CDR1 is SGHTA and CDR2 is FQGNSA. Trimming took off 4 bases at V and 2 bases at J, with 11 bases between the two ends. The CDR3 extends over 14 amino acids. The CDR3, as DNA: TGTGCCAGCAGCTCCCAGGGTGGTAACACTGAAGCTTTCTTT. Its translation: CASSSQGGNTEAFF.

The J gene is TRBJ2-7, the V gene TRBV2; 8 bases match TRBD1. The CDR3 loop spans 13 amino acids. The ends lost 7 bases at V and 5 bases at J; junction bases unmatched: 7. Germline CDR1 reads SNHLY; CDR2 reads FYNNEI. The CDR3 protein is CASTRDRYNEQYF. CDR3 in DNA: TGTGCCAGCACCCGGGACAGGTACAACGAGCAGTACTTC.

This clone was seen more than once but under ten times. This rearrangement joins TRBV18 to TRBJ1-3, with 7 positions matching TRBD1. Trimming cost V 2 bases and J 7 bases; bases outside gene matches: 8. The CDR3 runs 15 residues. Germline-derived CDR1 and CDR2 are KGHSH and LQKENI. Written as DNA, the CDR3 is TGTGCCAGCTCACCAACGACAGGGCCAGGGAACACCATATATTTT. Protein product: CASSPTTGPGNTIYF.

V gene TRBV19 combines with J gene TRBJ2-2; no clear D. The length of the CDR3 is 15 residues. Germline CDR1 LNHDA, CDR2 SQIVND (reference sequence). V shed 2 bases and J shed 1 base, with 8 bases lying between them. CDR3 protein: CASSISRRNTGELFF. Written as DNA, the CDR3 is TGTGCCAGTAGTATATCCAGGCGGAACACCGGGGAGCTGTTTTTT.

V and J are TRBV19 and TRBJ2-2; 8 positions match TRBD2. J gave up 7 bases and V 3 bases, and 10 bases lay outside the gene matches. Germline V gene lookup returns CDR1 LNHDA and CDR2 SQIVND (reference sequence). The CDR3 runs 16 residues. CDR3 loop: CASSMAPGLVRGELFF. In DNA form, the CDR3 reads TGTGCCAGTAGTATGGCCCCGGGACTAGTCCGCGGGGAGCTGTTTTTT.

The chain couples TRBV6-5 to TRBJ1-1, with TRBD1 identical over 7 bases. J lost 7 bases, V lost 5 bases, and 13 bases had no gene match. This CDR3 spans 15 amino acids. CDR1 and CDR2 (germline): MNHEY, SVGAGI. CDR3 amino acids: CASSGGQLTRHEAFF. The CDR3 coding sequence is TGTGCCAGCAGTGGGGGACAGCTTACGCGACATGAAGCTTTCTTT.

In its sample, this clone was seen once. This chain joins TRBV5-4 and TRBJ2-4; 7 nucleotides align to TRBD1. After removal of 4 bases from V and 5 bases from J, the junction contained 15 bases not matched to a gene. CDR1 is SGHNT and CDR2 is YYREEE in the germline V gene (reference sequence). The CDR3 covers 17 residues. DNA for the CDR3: TGTGCCAGCAGCCCGACCCTATTCCGGGACAGCCAAAACATTCAGTACTTC. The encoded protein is CASSPTLFRDSQNIQYF. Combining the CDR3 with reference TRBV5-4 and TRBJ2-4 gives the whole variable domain ETGVTQSPTHLIKTRGQQVTLRCSSQSGHNTVSWYQQALGQGPQFIFQYYREEENGRGNFPPRFSGLQFPNYSSELNVNALELDDSALYLCASSPTLFRDSQNIQYFGAGTRLSVL.

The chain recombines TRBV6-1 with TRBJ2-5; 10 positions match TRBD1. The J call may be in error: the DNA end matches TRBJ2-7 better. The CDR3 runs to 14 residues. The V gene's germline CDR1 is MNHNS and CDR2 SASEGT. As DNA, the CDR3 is TGTGCCAGCAGGAGGGGGGACAGGGGCCACGAGCAGTACTTC. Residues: CASRRGDRGHEQYF.

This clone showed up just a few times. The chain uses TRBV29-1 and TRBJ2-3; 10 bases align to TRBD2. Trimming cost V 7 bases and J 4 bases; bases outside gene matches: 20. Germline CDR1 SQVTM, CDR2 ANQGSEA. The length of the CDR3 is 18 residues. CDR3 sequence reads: CSATSPSGSSVSADTQYF. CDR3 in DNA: TGCAGCGCAACTTCTCCTAGCGGGAGTTCTGTTAGCGCAGATACGCAGTATTTT.

CDR3 DNA: TGTGCCAGCAGCTTAAGACAGGGGGCGCGGGTAGCTTTCTTT. Its protein is CASSLRQGARVAFF. The chain couples TRBV11-2 to TRBJ1-1; TRBD1 aligns across 10 bases. CDR1 SGHAT and CDR2 FQNNGV come from the germline V gene. The CDR3 spans 14 residues. V shed 2 bases, J shed 10 bases, and the junction held 7 bases outside the gene matches.

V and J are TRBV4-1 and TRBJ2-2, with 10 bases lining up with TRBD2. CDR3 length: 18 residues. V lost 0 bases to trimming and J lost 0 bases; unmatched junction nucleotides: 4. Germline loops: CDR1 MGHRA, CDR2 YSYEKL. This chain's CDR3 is CASSQDNSGGSNTGELFF. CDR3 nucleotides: TGCGCCAGCAGCCAAGATAATAGCGGGGGGTCGAACACCGGGGAGCTGTTTTTT.

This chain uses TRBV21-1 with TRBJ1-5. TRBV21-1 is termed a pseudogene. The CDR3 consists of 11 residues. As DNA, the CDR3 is TGTGCCAGCACCCTGTGTCAGCCCCAGCATTTT. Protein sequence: CASTLCQPQHF.

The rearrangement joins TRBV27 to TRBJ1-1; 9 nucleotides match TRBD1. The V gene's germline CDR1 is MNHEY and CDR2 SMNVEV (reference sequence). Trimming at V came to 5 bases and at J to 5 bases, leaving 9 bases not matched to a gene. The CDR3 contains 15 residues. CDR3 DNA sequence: TGTGCCAGCAGTCCGCGGGACAGGGAAGCAACTGAAGCTTTCTTT. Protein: CASSPRDREATEAFF.

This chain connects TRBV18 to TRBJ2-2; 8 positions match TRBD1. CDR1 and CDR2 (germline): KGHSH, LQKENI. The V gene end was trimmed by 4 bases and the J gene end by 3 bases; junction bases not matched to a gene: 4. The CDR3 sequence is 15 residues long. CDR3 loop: CASSLLTGDTGELFF. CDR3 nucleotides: TGTGCCAGCTCACTCCTGACAGGGGACACCGGGGAGCTGTTTTTT.

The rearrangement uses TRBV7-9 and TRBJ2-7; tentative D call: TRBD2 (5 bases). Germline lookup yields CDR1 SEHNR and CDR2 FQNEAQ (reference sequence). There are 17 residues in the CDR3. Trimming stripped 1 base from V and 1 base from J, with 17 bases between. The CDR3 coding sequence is TGTGCCAGCAGCTTAGTTGGCGGGCTCCGAAATTCCTACGAGCAGTACGTC. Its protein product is CASSLVGGLRNSYEQYV.